This T cell receptor beta chain is drawn from a study of PD-1 blockade in mismatch repair-deficient tumors (dated by TCRdb to about 2017). Regarding the research as a whole: The trial enrolled 65 to 100 consecutive patients with 12 mismatch repair-deficient cancer types between late 2013 and September 2016, all previously treated and progressing. Deep sequencing of TCR CDR3 regions was used to track tumor-associated T cell clones in peripheral blood of patients responding to PD-1 blockade.

Overall study results and their limits: Tumor-resident clones, often undetectable in blood before treatment, expanded rapidly after pembrolizumab and then contracted, generally before radiologic responses.

Mismatch repair deficiency in every enrolled patient was established by polymerase chain reaction or immunohistochemistry. TCR sequencing was carried out for three patients who responded to pembrolizumab therapy. Pembrolizumab PD-1 blockade was prospectively tested in advanced mismatch repair-deficient cancers, regardless of tissue of origin, in the phase II trial. Serial peripheral blood T cell samples were collected before and at multiple times after starting PD-1 blockade. Blood sampling times were reported as weeks after the first pembrolizumab dose. Library preparation employed the immunoSEQ multiplex PCR assay. TCRdb carries this immuneACCESS record with in-frame sequences only. Its versions omit some clonotypes, under half of them owing to an unresolved V gene in the studies checked, with the rest unexplained. This sample lists some 85,000 clones; approximately 78% were detected once. The ten most abundant clones make up roughly 6% of the sample.

As for this clone: Its cognate antigen has yet to be identified. No base qualities exist here, and no much larger clone lies one base off it.

Its CDR3 holds 14 amino acids, cysteine through phenylalanine. Only the CDR3 DNA stays, 42 bases, in frame from base 1. CDR1 and CDR2 were assigned from the germline V gene (reference sequence) as MNHEY and SMNVEV. V is pruned by 3 bases and J by 6 bases, leaving 3 bases of the junction without a gene match. The sequence came from an adult with mismatch repair-deficient cancer. Recombination connected TRBV27 to TRBJ2-3, and TRBD2 matches 10 of the central bases. Sequenced material: peripheral blood, taken 44 weeks after starting pembrolizumab. The CDR3 region has the sequence CASSFGLAVDTQYF. The nucleotide sequence reads as follows: TGTGCCAGCAGTTTCGGACTAGCGGTTGATACGCAGTATTTT.